This TCR beta chain derives from a study of T cells after yellow fever vaccination. General observations from the study: Of the clonotypes, a small share occurred in both CD4 and CD8 compartments.

The CDR3 totals 13 residues. Between the trimmed V and J ends, which lost 4 bases and 3 bases, there was a span of 9 bases. Germline CDR1 is SGHTA and CDR2 is FQGNSA. As TCR cDNA was made by 5'RACE template switching, a universal primer site and UMIs were added. TCRdb recomputed calls from the 5' RACE reads with MiXCR, one row per CDR3 protein. The sample yields approximately 580,000 distinct CDR3 sequences, around 16% seen once. With regard to this clonotype: Its antigen remains unknown.

Source: PBMCs, taken around 5 days after the first yellow fever vaccination. The chain joins TRBV7-2 to TRBJ1-1; D may be TRBD1 (6 bases). This TCR was sampled from a man younger than 35 who received the YFV17D yellow fever vaccine. The CDR3 DNA sequence: TGTGCCAGCAGCTCTACAGGGTACACTGAAGCTTTCTTT. It translates to CASSSTGYTEAFF.